The rows below give T cell receptor beta chains drawn from one sample of a study of identical twins. MiXCR, run by TCRdb on the 5' RACE reads, gives a single entry per CDR3 protein. This sample yields roughly 570,000 distinct CDR3 sequences, of which roughly 9.9% are seen a single time; 2.5% to 3% belongs to the top ten. These data also featured in a second study, about yellow fever vaccine responses in identical twins.

Material: PBMCs. These receptor sequences come from a woman aged 18-29 years in good health. The CDR3 runs from the conserved cysteine through the conserved F or W. The order of the fields is J gene, V gene, D gene, clone size, CDR3 protein, CDR3 DNA. The D gene is left open where the match is weak. Part of the rows lack a size; the others show once, few, many or a class for expanded clones.

J: TRBJ2-2
V: TRBV12-3/TRBV12-4
D: NA
size: NA
CDR3: CARKLGLNTGELFF
DNA: TGTGCCAGAAAACTAGGGTTGAACACCGGGGAGCTGTTTTTT

J: TRBJ2-1
V: TRBV28
D: TRBD1
size: NA
CDR3: CASSQGAVYNEQFF
DNA: TGTGCCAGCAGTCAGGGGGCGGTATACAATGAGCAGTTCTTC

J: TRBJ2-3
V: TRBV10-3
D: NA
size: many
CDR3: CAISESRAASTDTQYF
DNA: TGTGCCATCAGTGAGTCAAGGGCTGCAAGCACAGATACGCAGTATTTT

J: TRBJ2-7
V: TRBV29-1
D: TRBD2
size: few
CDR3: CSVELAGGGEQYF
DNA: TGCAGCGTTGAACTAGCGGGAGGTGGTGAGCAGTACTTC

J: TRBJ2-1
V: TRBV20-1
D: NA
size: few
CDR3: CSATFPSRRNEQFF
DNA: TGCAGTGCTACCTTCCCCAGCAGGAGGAATGAGCAGTTCTTC

J: TRBJ1-2
V: TRBV5-1
D: NA
size: many
CDR3: CASSLVQNYGYTF
DNA: TGCGCCAGCAGCTTGGTTCAGAACTATGGCTACACCTTC

J: TRBJ2-5
V: TRBV7-8
D: TRBD1
size: few
CDR3: CASNKKQGWGQGQETQYF
DNA: TGTGCCAGCAACAAAAAACAGGGTTGGGGACAGGGCCAAGAGACCCAGTACTTC

J: TRBJ1-1
V: TRBV5-6
D: NA
size: many
CDR3: CASSLVFQLNTEAFF
DNA: TGTGCCAGCAGCTTGGTCTTCCAGCTGAACACTGAAGCTTTCTTT

J: TRBJ2-5
V: TRBV15
D: TRBD2
size: few
CDR3: CATSRDPSGRETQYF
DNA: TGTGCCACCAGCAGAGATCCTAGCGGGAGAGAGACCCAGTACTTC

J: TRBJ2-7
V: TRBV7-9
D: NA
size: many
CDR3: CASSSRVSDDYEQYF
DNA: TGTGCCAGCAGCTCCCGGGTCTCCGACGACTACGAGCAGTACTTC

J: TRBJ1-5
V: TRBV6-2/TRBV6-3
D: NA
size: few
CDR3: CASSPFPLGDQPQHF
DNA: TGTGCCAGCAGCCCATTCCCCCTCGGAGATCAGCCCCAGCATTTT

J: TRBJ1-4
V: TRBV5-1
D: NA
size: NA
CDR3: CASSFDSRNEKLFF
DNA: TGCGCCAGCAGTTTCGACAGCCGTAATGAAAAACTGTTTTTT

J: TRBJ2-2
V: TRBV4-1
D: NA
size: many
CDR3: CASSQAGIGELFF
DNA: TGCGCCAGCAGCCAAGCAGGGATCGGGGAGCTGTTTTTT

J: TRBJ2-2
V: TRBV20-1
D: NA
size: NA
CDR3: CSARDPSGDTGELFF
DNA: TGCAGTGCTAGAGATCCTTCGGGGGACACCGGGGAGCTGTTTTTT

J: TRBJ2-7
V: TRBV25-1
D: NA
size: few
CDR3: CASSEGAGEIYEQYF
DNA: TGTGCCAGCAGTGAGGGGGCAGGGGAGATCTACGAGCAGTACTTC

J: TRBJ2-5
V: TRBV3-1
D: TRBD2
size: many
CDR3: CASSQDGLAQETQYF
DNA: TGTGCCAGCAGCCAAGACGGACTAGCGCAAGAGACCCAGTACTTC

J: TRBJ2-5
V: TRBV20-1
D: NA
size: few
CDR3: CSARDSRGQYF
DNA: TGCAGTGCTAGAGATTCCAGGGGTCAGTACTTC

J: TRBJ2-3
V: TRBV27
D: NA
size: NA
CDR3: CASSRLPLTDTQYF
DNA: TGTGCCAGCAGCCGACTTCCACTCACAGATACGCAGTATTTT

J: TRBJ2-1
V: TRBV13
D: TRBD1
size: few
CDR3: CASSLLGLGQGPYNEQFF
DNA: TGTGCCAGCAGCTTATTGGGCCTGGGACAGGGTCCCTACAATGAGCAGTTCTTC

J: TRBJ2-5
V: TRBV11-1
D: NA
size: NA
CDR3: CASSLVGVSGTAHFQETQYF
DNA: TGTGCCAGCAGCTTAGTAGGTGTCTCGGGAACGGCACACTTCCAAGAGACCCAGTACTTC

J: TRBJ1-1
V: TRBV11-2
D: NA
size: few
CDR3: CASSFPGKRDTEAFF
DNA: TGTGCCAGCAGCTTCCCGGGGAAAAGGGACACTGAAGCTTTCTTT

J: TRBJ2-3
V: TRBV5-1
D: NA
size: NA
CDR3: CASTGVLTTDTQYF
DNA: TGCGCCAGCACCGGGGTCCTAACTACAGATACGCAGTATTTT

J: TRBJ2-3
V: TRBV12-3/TRBV12-4
D: TRBD2
size: NA
CDR3: CASSLRGGVLTSTDTQYF
DNA: TGTGCCAGCAGTTTACGCGGGGGGGTTCTCACTAGCACAGATACGCAGTATTTT

J: TRBJ1-2
V: TRBV10-3
D: NA
size: few
CDR3: CAIRLWDRGYTF
DNA: TGTGCCATCAGGCTATGGGACCGCGGCTACACCTTC

J: TRBJ2-7
V: TRBV6-1
D: NA
size: NA
CDR3: CASSRILMPHEQYF
DNA: TGTGCCAGCAGTCGAATCCTTATGCCGCACGAGCAGTACTTC

J: TRBJ2-1
V: TRBV5-1
D: NA
size: NA
CDR3: CASTKWGSSYNEQFF
DNA: TGCGCCAGCACCAAATGGGGCAGCTCCTACAATGAGCAGTTCTTC

J: TRBJ2-4
V: TRBV3-1
D: NA
size: many
CDR3: CASSDGSVKNIQYF
DNA: TGTGCCAGCAGCGACGGTTCGGTCAAAAACATTCAGTACTTC

J: TRBJ2-5
V: TRBV21-1
D: NA
size: NA
CDR3: CASPTAVSGGSQETQYF
DNA: TGTGCCAGCCCGACGGCGGTATCGGGAGGGTCACAAGAGACCCAGTATTTC

J: TRBJ2-5
V: TRBV6-2/TRBV6-3
D: TRBD2
size: NA
CDR3: CASSSPGLAGNQETQYF
DNA: TGTGCCAGCAGTTCCCCTGGACTAGCGGGAAACCAAGAGACCCAGTACTTC

J: TRBJ2-2
V: TRBV4-3
D: TRBD2
size: many
CDR3: CASSRSGTTYTGELFF
DNA: TGCGCCAGCAGCCGGTCCGGGACTACATACACCGGGGAGCTGTTTTTT

J: TRBJ2-3
V: TRBV10-1
D: NA
size: many
CDR3: CASSEWPDTQYF
DNA: TGCGCCAGCAGTGAGTGGCCAGATACGCAGTATTTT

J: TRBJ2-7
V: TRBV2
D: TRBD1
size: NA
CDR3: CASNTIGQGDDEQYF
DNA: TGTGCCAGCAACACTATCGGACAGGGGGACGACGAGCAGTACTTC

J: TRBJ2-7
V: TRBV7-2
D: TRBD2
size: NA
CDR3: CASSRGRERGGGNEQYF
DNA: TGTGCCAGCAGCCGAGGTAGGGAGCGGGGAGGCGGGAACGAGCAGTACTTC

J: TRBJ1-5
V: TRBV15
D: NA
size: few
CDR3: CATSRSLGGNQPQHF
DNA: TGTGCCACCAGCAGAAGCCTTGGCGGGAATCAGCCCCAGCATTTT

J: TRBJ2-7
V: TRBV4-1
D: TRBD1
size: few
CDR3: CASSQVTGGINEQYF
DNA: TGCGCCAGCAGCCAAGTCACAGGGGGTATCAACGAGCAGTACTTC

J: TRBJ1-1
V: TRBV7-9
D: NA
size: many
CDR3: CASSFDGSSEAFF
DNA: TGTGCCAGCAGCTTCGACGGTAGCTCTGAAGCTTTCTTT

J: TRBJ1-5
V: TRBV6-2/TRBV6-3
D: NA
size: NA
CDR3: CASGKVQPQHF
DNA: TGTGCCAGCGGGAAGGTTCAGCCCCAGCATTTT

J: TRBJ2-1
V: TRBV6-5
D: NA
size: NA
CDR3: CASSYSGGLYNEQFF
DNA: TGTGCCAGCAGTTACTCGGGGGGTCTATACAATGAGCAGTTCTTC

J: TRBJ1-1
V: TRBV18
D: NA
size: few
CDR3: CASSPPERAGLNTEAFF
DNA: TGTGCCAGCTCACCCCCCGAGAGGGCGGGACTGAACACTGAAGCTTTCTTT

J: TRBJ2-1
V: TRBV9
D: NA
size: many
CDR3: CASSATYNEQFF
DNA: TGTGCCAGCAGCGCCACCTACAATGAGCAGTTCTTC

J: TRBJ2-5
V: TRBV19
D: NA
size: few
CDR3: CASSIVWKETQYF
DNA: TGTGCCAGTAGTATAGTCTGGAAAGAGACCCAGTACTTC

J: TRBJ2-1
V: TRBV5-6
D: NA
size: many
CDR3: CATKREGIVNEQFF
DNA: TGTGCCACCAAAAGAGAGGGGATCGTCAATGAGCAGTTCTTC

J: TRBJ2-7
V: TRBV6-1
D: NA
size: many
CDR3: CASSELLLYEQYF
DNA: TGTGCCAGCAGTGAATTGCTACTATACGAGCAGTACTTC

J: TRBJ2-7
V: TRBV5-1
D: TRBD2
size: NA
CDR3: CASSLAASGYEQYF
DNA: TGCGCCAGCAGCTTGGCCGCTAGCGGTTACGAGCAGTACTTC

J: TRBJ2-1
V: TRBV9
D: TRBD1
size: few
CDR3: CASSVAGTGFSNEQFF
DNA: TGTGCCAGCAGCGTCGCCGGGACAGGGTTTTCCAATGAGCAGTTCTTC

J: TRBJ2-1
V: TRBV12-3/TRBV12-4
D: TRBD2
size: few
CDR3: CASSLGGGAHNEQFF
DNA: TGTGCCAGCAGTTTAGGCGGGGGGGCACACAATGAGCAGTTCTTC

J: TRBJ2-1
V: TRBV20-1
D: TRBD2
size: NA
CDR3: CSARGGSGGTLNEQFF
DNA: TGCAGTGCTCGAGGTGGGAGCGGGGGGACTCTCAATGAGCAGTTCTTC

J: TRBJ2-2
V: TRBV24-1
D: TRBD1
size: many
CDR3: CATSDLGQGTGELFF
DNA: TGTGCCACCAGTGATTTGGGACAGGGCACCGGGGAGCTGTTTTTT

J: TRBJ2-2
V: TRBV24-1
D: TRBD2
size: few
CDR3: CATRDYANTGELFF
DNA: TGTGCCACCCGGGACTACGCGAACACCGGGGAGCTGTTTTTT

J: TRBJ2-1
V: TRBV2
D: TRBD2
size: NA
CDR3: CASTLQGGGFEQFF
DNA: TGTGCCAGCACCCTTCAGGGCGGGGGATTCGAGCAGTTCTTC

J: TRBJ2-3
V: TRBV7-2
D: TRBD2
size: many
CDR3: CASSLGAGVDTQYF
DNA: TGTGCCAGCAGCTTAGGGGCGGGGGTGGATACGCAGTATTTT

J: TRBJ2-7
V: TRBV7-9
D: TRBD1
size: many
CDR3: CASSSQGGLYEQYF
DNA: TGTGCCAGCAGCTCACAGGGGGGACTCTACGAGCAGTACTTC

J: TRBJ2-7
V: TRBV12-3/TRBV12-4
D: NA
size: NA
CDR3: CATCNPGLHPYEQYF
DNA: TGTGCCACCTGCAACCCGGGACTGCACCCCTACGAGCAGTACTTC

J: TRBJ2-7
V: TRBV24-1
D: TRBD1
size: few
CDR3: CATEGDSSYEQYF
DNA: TGTGCCACAGAGGGGGACAGTTCCTACGAGCAGTACTTC